A selection of T cell receptor beta chains follows, all from one sample in a study of human T cells and chemical hapten exposure. TCRdb reprocessed the RACE reads via MiXCR and lists one record per CDR3 protein. The table shows 60,000 to 70,000 distinct CDR3 sequences, with roughly 11% occurring only once. The sample consisted of whole blood, taken in connection with sensitization to the hapten diphenylcyclopropenone (DPC). These TCRs come from a woman aged 50 to 65 with alopecia areata. Some clones in this sample may be carry-over from other donors' samples. Each CDR3 is given with its conserved first and last residue.

j_call v_call cdr3_aa
TRBJ2-1 TRBV6-4 CASSAWAGRNNEQFF
TRBJ1-5 TRBV2 CASSEGTVSNQPQHF
TRBJ1-1 TRBV29-1 CSVLNTEAFF
TRBJ1-1 TRBV10-1 CASSESGTGLTEAFF
TRBJ2-6 TRBV27 CASSFRVRGAGANVLTF
TRBJ2-3 TRBV18 CASSPRSDADTQYF
TRBJ2-3 TRBV12-3/TRBV12-4 CASSFRRASTDTQYF
TRBJ1-1 TRBV30 CAWSGRRVWNTEAFF
TRBJ1-4 TRBV29-1 CSAQKDTATNEKLFF
TRBJ2-4 TRBV6-1 CASRDRQRHKNIQYF
TRBJ1-1 TRBV3-1 CASSQKGQGTEAFF
TRBJ2-7 TRBV4-1 CASSQGLTSGSPESYEQYF
TRBJ1-4 TRBV25-1 CASSEYTGPGSGEKLFF
TRBJ2-7 TRBV7-2 CASSSGLAGGALSYEQYF
TRBJ2-7 TRBV3-1 CASSPYPSNLGTYEQYF
TRBJ1-5 TRBV18 CASSLLGGPNSNQPQHF
TRBJ1-1 TRBV7-9 CASSSGTITEAFF
TRBJ1-4 TRBV7-7 CASSSKPSGVGDKLFF
TRBJ2-1 TRBV6-1 CASSDTGSYNEQFF
TRBJ2-2 TRBV29-1 CSVPTGLSNTGELFF
TRBJ2-3 TRBV18 CASSRKTDTQYF
TRBJ2-2 TRBV7-8 CASSLGASGNTGELFF
TRBJ2-2 TRBV3-1 CASSQGHQNTGELFF
TRBJ2-3 TRBV6-1 CASSERGAVSTDTQYF
TRBJ1-2 TRBV20-1 CSARDGPPGLANYGYTF
TRBJ1-5 TRBV18 CASSPGIGTGAISNQPQHF
TRBJ2-2 TRBV29-1 CSARRGLGGTGELFF
TRBJ2-3 TRBV12-3/TRBV12-4 CASSFWLAGGTDTQYF
TRBJ1-6 TRBV30 CAWSPQGDSPLHF
TRBJ2-4 TRBV6-1 CASSPTPGGGPAKNIQYF
TRBJ2-1 TRBV12-5 CASGFPSGQGLDEQFF
TRBJ1-5 TRBV21-1 CASSKDGGPQPQHF